This TCR beta chain originates from a study of shared clonotypes between healthy human individuals. Study-wide results and caveats: Sharing of clonotypes among donors was expected to vary with sequencing depth.

The method was immunoSEQ multiplex PCR; TCRdb's version includes in-frame clones alone and lacks a portion of them. Among around 240,000 clones listed, 50% to 75% were seen once. There are 16 residues in the CDR3. The germline V gene has CDR1 SGHRS and CDR2 YFSETQ. Comment on this clone: Its target is not known. A read error may account for a junction end that differs from germline.

The TCR was taken from a man younger than 45 in good health. This sequence joins TRBV5-1 and TRBJ1-1; 7 positions match TRBD1. Specimen: memory CD4+ T cells sorted from blood. Subset noted: CD45RA-negative fraction. The CDR3: CASSLSGTALNTETFF. The CDR3 DNA reads TGCGCCAGCAGCTTGTCCGGGACAGCCTTGAACACTGAAACTTTCTTT.